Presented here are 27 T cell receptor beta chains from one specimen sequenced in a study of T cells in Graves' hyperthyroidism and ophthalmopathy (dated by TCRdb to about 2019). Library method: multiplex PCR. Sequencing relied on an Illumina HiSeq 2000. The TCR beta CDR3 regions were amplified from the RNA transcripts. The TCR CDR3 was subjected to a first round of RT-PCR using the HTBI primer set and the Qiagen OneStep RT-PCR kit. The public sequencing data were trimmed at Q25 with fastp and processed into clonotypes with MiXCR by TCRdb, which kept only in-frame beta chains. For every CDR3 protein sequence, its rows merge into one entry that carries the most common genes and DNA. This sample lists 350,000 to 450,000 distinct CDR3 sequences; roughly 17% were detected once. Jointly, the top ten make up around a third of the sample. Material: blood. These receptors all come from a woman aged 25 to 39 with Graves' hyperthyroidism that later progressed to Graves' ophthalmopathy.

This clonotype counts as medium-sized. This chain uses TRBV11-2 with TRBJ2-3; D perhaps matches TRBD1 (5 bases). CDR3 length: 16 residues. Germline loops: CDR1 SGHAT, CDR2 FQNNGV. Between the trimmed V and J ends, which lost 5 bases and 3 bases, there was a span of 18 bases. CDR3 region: CASSPPRQGRTDTQYF. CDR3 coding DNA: TGTGCCAGCAGCCCCCCCCGGCAGGGAAGGACAGATACGCAGTATTTT.

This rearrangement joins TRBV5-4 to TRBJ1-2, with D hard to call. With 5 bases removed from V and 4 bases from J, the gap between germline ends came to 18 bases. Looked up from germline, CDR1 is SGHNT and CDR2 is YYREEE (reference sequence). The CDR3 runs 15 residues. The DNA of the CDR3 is TGTGCCAGCAGTCGAGAAACGGGGTCTTTCTATGGCTACACCTTC. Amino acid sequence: CASSRETGSFYGYTF.

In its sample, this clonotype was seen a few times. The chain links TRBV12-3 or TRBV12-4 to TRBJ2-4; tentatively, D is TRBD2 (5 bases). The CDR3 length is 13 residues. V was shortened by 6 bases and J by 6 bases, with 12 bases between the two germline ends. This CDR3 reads CASSDRGRNIQYF. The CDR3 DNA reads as TGTGCCAGCAGCGATAGAGGGAGAAACATTCAGTACTTC.

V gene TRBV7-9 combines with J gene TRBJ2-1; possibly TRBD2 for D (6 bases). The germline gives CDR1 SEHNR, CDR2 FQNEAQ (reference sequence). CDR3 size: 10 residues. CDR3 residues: CAGGTHEQFF. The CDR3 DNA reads TGTGCGGGAGGTACCCATGAGCAGTTCTTC.

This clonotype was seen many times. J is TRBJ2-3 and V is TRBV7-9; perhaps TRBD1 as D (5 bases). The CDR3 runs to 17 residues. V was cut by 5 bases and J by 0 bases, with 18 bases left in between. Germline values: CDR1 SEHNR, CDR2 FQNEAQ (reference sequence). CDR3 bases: TGTGCCAGCAGCCTATGGACATATGAACCTAGCACAGATACGCAGTATTTT. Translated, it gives CASSLWTYEPSTDTQYF.

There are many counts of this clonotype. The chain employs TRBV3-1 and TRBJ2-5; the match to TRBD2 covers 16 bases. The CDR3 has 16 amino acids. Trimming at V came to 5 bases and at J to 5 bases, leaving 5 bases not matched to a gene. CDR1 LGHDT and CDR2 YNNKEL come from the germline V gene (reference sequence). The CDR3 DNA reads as TGTGCCAGCAGCGGGACTAGCGGGGGGGAGTCGGAGACCCAGTACTTC. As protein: CASSGTSGGESETQYF.

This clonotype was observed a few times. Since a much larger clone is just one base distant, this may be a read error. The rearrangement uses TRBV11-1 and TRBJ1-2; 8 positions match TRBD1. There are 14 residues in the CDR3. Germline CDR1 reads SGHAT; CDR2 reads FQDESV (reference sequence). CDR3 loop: CASSPGQANYGCTF. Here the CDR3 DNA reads TGTGCCAGCAGCCCGGGACAGGCTAACTATGGCTGCACCTTC.

In DNA form, the CDR3 reads TGTGCCAGCAGTTACTTCATGAACACTGAAGCTTTCTTT. As protein: CASSYFMNTEAFF. The genes are TRBV6-2 or TRBV6-3 and TRBJ1-1; no reliable D call. V was clipped by 1 base and J by 0 bases, with 3 bases between them. The CDR3 runs to 13 residues. CDR1 MNHEY and CDR2 SVGEGT come from the germline V gene.

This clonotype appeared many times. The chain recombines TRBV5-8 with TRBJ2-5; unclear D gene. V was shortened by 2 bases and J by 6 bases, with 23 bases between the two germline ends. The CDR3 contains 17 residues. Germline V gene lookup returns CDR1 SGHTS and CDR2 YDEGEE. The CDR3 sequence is CASSLWRANSPGQTQYF. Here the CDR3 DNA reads TGTGCCAGCAGCTTATGGCGCGCGAACAGCCCAGGTCAGACCCAGTACTTC.

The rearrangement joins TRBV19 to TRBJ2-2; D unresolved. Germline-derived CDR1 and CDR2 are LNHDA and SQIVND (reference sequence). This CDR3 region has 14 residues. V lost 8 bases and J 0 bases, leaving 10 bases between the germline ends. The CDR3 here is CASQAHPNTGELFF. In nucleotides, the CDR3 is TGTGCCAGTCAAGCGCACCCGAACACCGGGGAGCTGTTTTTT.

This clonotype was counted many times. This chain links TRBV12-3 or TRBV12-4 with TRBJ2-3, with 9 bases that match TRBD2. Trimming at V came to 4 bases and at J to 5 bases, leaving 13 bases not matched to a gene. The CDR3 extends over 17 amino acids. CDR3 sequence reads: CASSSFLAGPQGDTQYF. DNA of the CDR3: TGTGCCAGCAGTTCATTTCTAGCGGGGCCCCAGGGAGATACGCAGTATTTT.

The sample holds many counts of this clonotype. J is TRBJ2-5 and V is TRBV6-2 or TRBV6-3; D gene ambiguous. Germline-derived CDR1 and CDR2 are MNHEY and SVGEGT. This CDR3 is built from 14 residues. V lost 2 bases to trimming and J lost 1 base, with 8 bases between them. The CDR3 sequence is CASSYLSTQETQYF. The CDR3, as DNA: TGTGCCAGCAGTTACCTATCTACCCAAGAGACCCAGTACTTC.

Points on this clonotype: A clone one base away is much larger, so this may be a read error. The CDR3 sequence is CASGDPTGSNEKLFF. The CDR3 DNA is TGTGCCAGCGGTGATCCGACAGGGAGTAATGAAAAACTGTTTTTT. The rearrangement uses TRBV28 and TRBJ1-4; 7 bases match TRBD1. The length of the CDR3 is 15 residues. Germline values: CDR1 MDHEN, CDR2 SYDVKM. V trimming: 8 bases; J trimming: 4 bases; junction bases outside the gene matches: 10.

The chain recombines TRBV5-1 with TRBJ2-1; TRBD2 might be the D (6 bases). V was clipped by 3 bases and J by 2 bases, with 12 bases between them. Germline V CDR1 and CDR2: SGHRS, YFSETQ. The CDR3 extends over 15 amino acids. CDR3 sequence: CASSSISGAYNEQFF. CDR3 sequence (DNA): TGCGCCAGCAGCTCTATTAGCGGAGCCTACAATGAGCAGTTCTTC. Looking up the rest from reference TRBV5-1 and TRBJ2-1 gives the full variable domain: KAGVTQTPRYLIKTRGQQVTLSCSPISGHRSVSWYQQTPGQGLQFLFEYFSETQRNKGNFPGRFSGRQFSNSRSEMNVSTLELGDSALYLCASSSISGAYNEQFFGPGTRLTVL.

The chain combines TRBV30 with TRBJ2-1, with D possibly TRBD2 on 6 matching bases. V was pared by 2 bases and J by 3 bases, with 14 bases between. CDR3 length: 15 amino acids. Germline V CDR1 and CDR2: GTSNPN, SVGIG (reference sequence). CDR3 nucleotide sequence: TGTGCCTGGAGTCCGGGCGGGAACCACTACAATGAGCAGTTCTTC. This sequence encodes CAWSPGGNHYNEQFF. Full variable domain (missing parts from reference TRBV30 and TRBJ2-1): SQTIHQWPATLVQPVGSPLSLECTVEGTSNPNLYWYRQAAGRGLQLLFYSVGIGQISSEVPQNLSASRPQDRQFILSSKKLLLSDSGFYLCAWSPGGNHYNEQFFGPGTRLTVL.

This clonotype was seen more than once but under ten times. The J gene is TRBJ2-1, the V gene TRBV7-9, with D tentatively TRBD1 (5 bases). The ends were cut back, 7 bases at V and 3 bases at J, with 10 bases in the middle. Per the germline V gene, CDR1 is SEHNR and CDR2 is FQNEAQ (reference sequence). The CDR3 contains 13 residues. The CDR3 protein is CASNQGYYNEQFF. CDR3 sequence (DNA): TGTGCCAGCAACCAGGGCTACTACAATGAGCAGTTCTTC.

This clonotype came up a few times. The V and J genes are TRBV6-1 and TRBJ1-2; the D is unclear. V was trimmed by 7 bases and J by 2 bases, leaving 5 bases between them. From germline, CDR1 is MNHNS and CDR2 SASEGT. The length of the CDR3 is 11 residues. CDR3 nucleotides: TGTGCCAGCATTGGCAACTATGGCTACACCTTC. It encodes CASIGNYGYTF.

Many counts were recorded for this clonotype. This CDR3 is CASSLAIYTGELFF. DNA for the CDR3: TGTGCCAGCAGCTTAGCTATATACACCGGGGAGCTGTTTTTT. The gene calls are TRBV11-2 and TRBJ2-2; unclear D gene. V gave up 1 base and J gave up 3 bases, with 6 bases separating them. Germline values: CDR1 SGHAT, CDR2 FQNNGV. The CDR3 totals 14 residues.

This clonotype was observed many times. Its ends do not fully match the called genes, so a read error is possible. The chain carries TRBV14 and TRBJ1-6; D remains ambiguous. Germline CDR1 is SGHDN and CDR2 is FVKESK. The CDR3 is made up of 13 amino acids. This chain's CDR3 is CASSEESSSPLHF. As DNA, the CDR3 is TGTGCCAGCAGCGAAGAATCAAGTTCACCCCTCCACTTT.

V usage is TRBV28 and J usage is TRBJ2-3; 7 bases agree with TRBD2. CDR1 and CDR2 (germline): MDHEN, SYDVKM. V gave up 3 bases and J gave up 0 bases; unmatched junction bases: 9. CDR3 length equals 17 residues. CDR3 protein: CASSFSGLAASTDTQYF. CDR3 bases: TGTGCCAGCAGTTTTTCCGGGCTAGCGGCAAGCACAGATACGCAGTATTTT.

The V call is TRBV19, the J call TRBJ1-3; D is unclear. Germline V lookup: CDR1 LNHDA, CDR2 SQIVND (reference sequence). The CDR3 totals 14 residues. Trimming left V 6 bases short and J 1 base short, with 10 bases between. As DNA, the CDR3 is TGTGCCAGTAGCCGAGTTGGGTCTGGAAACACCATATATTTT. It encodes CASSRVGSGNTIYF.

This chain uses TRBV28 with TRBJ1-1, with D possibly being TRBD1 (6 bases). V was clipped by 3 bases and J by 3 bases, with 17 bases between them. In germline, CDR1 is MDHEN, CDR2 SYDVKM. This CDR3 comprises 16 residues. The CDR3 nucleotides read TGTGCCAGCAGTTTTTTAGTACAGGGTGGGGACACTGAAGCTTTCTTT. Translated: CASSFLVQGGDTEAFF.

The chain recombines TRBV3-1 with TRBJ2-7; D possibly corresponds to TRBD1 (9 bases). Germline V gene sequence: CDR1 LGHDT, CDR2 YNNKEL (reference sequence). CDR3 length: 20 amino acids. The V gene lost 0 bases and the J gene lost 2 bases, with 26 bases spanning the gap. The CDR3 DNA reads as TGTGCCAGCAGCCAAGAAGTGGGTAGCGGGACAGGGAAAGGGACCTACGAGCAGTACTTC. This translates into CASSQEVGSGTGKGTYEQYF.

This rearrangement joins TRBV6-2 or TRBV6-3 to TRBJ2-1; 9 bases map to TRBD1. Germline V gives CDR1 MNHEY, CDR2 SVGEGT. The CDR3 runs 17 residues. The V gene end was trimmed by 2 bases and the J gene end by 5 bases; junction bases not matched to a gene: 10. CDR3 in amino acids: CASSYPEDRGGDNEQFF. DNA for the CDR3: TGTGCCAGCAGTTACCCGGAGGACAGGGGTGGTGACAATGAGCAGTTCTTC.

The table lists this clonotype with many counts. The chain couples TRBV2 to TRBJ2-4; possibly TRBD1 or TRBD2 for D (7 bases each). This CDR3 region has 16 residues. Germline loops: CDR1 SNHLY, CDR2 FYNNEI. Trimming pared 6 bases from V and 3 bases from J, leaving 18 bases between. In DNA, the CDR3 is TGTGCCAGCAGCGCCCAGGGGGGGGCAGGCAAAAACATTCAGTACTTC. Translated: CASSAQGGAGKNIQYF.

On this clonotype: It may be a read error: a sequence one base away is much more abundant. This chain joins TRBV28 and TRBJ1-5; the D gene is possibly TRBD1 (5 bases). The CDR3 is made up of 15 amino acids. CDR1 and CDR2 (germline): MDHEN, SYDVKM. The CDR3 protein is CVSMQGGLRGQPQHF. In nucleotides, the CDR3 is TGTGTCAGCATGCAGGGAGGTTTAAGGGGTCAGCCCCAGCATTTT. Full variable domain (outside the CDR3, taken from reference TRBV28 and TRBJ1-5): DVKVTQSSRYLVKRTGEKVFLECVQDMDHENMFWYRQDPGLGLRLIYFSYDVKMKEKGDIPEGYSVSREKKERFSLILESASTNQTSMYLCVSMQGGLRGQPQHFGDGTRLSIL.

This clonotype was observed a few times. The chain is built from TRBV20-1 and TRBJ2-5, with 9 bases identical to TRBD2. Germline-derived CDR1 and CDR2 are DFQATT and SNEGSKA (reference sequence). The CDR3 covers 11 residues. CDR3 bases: TGCAGCGGCGGGAGGGAAGAGACCCAGTACTTC. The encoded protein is CSGGREETQYF.